The rows below give T cell receptor beta chains drawn from one sample of a study of T cell responses to AZD1222 COVID-19 vaccine. Method: immunoSEQ multiplex PCR; TCRdb's copy keeps in-frame clones and lacks some. The sample includes tens of thousands of clones, 80% to 85% seen only once; the top ten take 9.8%. Source: peripheral blood, taken on day 0 of AZD1222 vaccination. These receptors came from an adult in good health. CDR3s include the opening cysteine and the closing phenylalanine or tryptophan. Each record gives: V gene, J gene, CDR3 protein.

TRBV5-1	TRBJ1-3	CASSLEPGNTIYF
TRBV5-6	TRBJ2-5	CASSLLGAGDGETQYF
TRBV28	TRBJ2-7	CATLDTPYEQYF
TRBV5-4	TRBJ1-4	CASSSGQGLNEKLFF
TRBV2	TRBJ1-1	CASRFLERGKTEAFF
TRBV4-3	TRBJ2-2	CASSHLEGQGDGELFF
TRBV4-1	TRBJ2-2	CASSQGTGVSRTGELFF
TRBV12-3/TRBV12-4	TRBJ1-6	CASSFKGDSPLHF
TRBV12-5	TRBJ2-2	CASGSGGAMTGELFF
TRBV5-4	TRBJ2-7	CASSLGGQGIYEQYF